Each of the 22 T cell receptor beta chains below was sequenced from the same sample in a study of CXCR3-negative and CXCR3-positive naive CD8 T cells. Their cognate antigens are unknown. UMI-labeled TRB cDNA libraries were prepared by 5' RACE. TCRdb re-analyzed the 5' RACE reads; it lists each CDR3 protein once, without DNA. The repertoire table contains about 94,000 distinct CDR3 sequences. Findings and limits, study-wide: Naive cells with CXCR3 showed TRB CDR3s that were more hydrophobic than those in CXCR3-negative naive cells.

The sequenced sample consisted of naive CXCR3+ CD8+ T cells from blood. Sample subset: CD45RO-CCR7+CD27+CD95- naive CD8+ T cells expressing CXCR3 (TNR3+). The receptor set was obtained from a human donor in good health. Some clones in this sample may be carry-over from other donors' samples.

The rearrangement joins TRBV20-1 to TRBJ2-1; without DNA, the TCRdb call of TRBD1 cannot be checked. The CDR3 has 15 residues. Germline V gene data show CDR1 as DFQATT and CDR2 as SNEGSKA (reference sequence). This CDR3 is CSAREGGADYNEQFF.

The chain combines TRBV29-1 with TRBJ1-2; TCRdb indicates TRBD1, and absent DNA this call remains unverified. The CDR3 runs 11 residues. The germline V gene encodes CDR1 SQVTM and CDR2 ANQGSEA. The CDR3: CSVPRGYGYTF.

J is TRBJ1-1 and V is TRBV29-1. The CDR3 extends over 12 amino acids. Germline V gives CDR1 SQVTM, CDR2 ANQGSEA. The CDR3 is CSVQEWNTEAFF.

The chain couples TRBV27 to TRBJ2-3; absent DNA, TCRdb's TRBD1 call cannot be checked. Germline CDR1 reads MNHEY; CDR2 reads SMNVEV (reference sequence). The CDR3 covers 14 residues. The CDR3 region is CATNIGGGTDTQYF.

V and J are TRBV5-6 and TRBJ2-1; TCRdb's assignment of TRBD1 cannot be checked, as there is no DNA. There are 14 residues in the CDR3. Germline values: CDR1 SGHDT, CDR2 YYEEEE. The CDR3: CASSPGRWDSEQFF.

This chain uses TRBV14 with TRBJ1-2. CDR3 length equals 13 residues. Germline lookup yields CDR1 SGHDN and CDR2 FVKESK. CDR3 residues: CASSFIGNYGYTF.

The CDR3 here is CASSTPRNEQYF. The chain couples TRBV19 to TRBJ2-7; absent DNA, TCRdb's TRBD1 call cannot be checked. Germline loops: CDR1 LNHDA, CDR2 SQIVND (reference sequence). The CDR3 totals 12 residues.

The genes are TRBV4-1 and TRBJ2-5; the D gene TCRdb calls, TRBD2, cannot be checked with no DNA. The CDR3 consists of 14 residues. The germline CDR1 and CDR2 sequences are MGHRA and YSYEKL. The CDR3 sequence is CASSPLDREETQYF.

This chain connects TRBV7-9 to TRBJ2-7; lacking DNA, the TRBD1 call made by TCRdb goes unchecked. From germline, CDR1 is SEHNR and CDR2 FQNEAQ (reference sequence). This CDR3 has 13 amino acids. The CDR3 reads CASTTGVSYEQYF.

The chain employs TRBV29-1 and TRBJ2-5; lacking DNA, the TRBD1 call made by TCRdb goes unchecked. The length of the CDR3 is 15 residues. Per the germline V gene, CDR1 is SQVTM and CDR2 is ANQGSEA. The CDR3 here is CSVEATGAREETQYF.

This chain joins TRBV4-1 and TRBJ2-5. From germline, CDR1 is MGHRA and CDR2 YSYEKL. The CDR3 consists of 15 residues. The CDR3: CASSQVARIEETQYF.

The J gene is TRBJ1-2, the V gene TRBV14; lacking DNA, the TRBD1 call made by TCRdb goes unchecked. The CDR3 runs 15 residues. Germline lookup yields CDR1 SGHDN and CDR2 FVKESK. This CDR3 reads CASSTGTGWAYGYTF.

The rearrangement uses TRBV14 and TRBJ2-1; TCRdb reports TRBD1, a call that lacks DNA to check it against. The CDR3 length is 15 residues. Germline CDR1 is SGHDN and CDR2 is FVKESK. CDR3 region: CASSPPRKGYNEQFF. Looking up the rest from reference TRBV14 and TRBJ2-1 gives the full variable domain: EAGVTQFPSHSVIEKGQTVTLRCDPISGHDNLYWYRRVMGKEIKFLLHFVKESKQDESGMPNNRFLAERTGGTYSTLKVQPAELEDSGVYFCASSPPRKGYNEQFFGPGTRLTVL.

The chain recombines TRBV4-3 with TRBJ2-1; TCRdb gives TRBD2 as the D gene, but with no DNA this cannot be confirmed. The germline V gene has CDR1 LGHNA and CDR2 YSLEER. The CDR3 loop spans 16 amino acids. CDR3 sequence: CASSRLEGSSYNEQFF.

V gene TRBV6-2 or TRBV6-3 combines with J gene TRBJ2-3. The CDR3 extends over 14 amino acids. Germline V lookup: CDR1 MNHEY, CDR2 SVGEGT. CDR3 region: CASSYSTSTDTQYF.

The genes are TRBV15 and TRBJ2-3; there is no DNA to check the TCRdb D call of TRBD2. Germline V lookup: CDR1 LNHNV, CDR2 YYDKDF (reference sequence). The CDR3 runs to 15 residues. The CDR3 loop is CATSSNREGQDTQYF.

CDR3 region: CASSIQSSYNEQFF. V and J are TRBV27 and TRBJ2-1. CDR1 MNHEY and CDR2 SMNVEV come from the germline V gene (reference sequence). The CDR3 consists of 14 residues.

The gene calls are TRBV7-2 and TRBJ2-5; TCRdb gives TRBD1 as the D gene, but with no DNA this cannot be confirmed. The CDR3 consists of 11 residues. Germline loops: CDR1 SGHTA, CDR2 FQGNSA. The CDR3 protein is CASSTSPAQYF.

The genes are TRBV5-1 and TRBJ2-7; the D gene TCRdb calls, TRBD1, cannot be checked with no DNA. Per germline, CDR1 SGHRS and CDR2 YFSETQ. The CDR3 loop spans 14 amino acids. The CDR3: CASSLADPEREQYF.

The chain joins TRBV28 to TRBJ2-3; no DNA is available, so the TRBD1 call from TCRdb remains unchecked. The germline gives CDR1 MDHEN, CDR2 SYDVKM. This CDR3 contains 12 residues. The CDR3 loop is CATAPGGYTQYF.

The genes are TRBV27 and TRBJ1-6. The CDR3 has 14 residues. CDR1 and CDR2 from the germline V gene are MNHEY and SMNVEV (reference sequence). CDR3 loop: CASSLPGGGSPLHF.

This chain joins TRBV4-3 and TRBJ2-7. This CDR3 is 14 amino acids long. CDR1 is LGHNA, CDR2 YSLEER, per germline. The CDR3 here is CASSQGLGLYEQYF.